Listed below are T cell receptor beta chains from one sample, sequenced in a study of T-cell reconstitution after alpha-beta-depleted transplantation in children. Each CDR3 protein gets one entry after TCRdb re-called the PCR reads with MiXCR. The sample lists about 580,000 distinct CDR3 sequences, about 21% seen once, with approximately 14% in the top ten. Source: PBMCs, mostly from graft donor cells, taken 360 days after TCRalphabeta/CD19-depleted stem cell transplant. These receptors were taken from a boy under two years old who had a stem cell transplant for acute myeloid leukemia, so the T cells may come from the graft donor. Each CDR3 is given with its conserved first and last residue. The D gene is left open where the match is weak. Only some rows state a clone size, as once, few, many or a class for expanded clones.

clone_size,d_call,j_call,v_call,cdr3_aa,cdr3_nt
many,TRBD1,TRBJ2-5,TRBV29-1,CSVVRTGKTQYF,TGCAGCGTTGTAAGGACAGGGAAGACCCAGTACTTC
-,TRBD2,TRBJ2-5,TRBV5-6,CASSLLKVAGETQYF,TGTGCCAGCAGCTTGTTAAAGGTAGCGGGAGAGACCCAGTACTTC
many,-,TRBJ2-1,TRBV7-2,CASSLAWNEQFF,TGTGCCAGCAGCTTAGCGTGGAATGAGCAGTTCTTC
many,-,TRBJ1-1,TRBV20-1,CSARDVSRSDTEAFF,TGCAGTGCTAGAGATGTATCCAGGAGCGACACTGAAGCTTTCTTT
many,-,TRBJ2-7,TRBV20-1,CSARGAPYEQYF,TGCAGTGCTAGAGGAGCCCCCTACGAGCAGTACTTC
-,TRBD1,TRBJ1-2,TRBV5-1,CASRRTGARLSGGYTF,TGCGCCAGCCGGAGGACAGGGGCCCGTCTTTCTGGTGGCTACACCTTC
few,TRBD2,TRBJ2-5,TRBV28,CASSPIAGQETQYF,TGTGCCAGCAGCCCGATAGCGGGACAAGAGACCCAGTACTTC
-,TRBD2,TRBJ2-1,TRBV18,CASSPLAGEVIEQFF,TGTGCCAGCTCACCACTTGCGGGGGAAGTAATCGAACAGTTCTTC
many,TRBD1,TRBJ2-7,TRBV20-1,CSARGGQVPYEQYF,TGCAGTGCTAGGGGGGGACAGGTTCCCTACGAGCAGTACTTC
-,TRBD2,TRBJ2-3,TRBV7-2,CASSPLAGVNTQYF,TGTGCCAGCAGCCCCCTAGCGGGGGTGAATACGCAGTATTTT
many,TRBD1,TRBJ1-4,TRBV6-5,CASSYTSGGDEKLFF,TGTGCCAGCAGTTACACTTCAGGGGGGGATGAAAAACTGTTTTTT
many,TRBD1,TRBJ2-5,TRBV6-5,CASSSPSRQGETQYF,TGTGCCAGCAGTTCTCCCTCTAGACAGGGGGAGACCCAGTACTTC
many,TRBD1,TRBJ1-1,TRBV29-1,CSVEDITGTGWRVTEAFF,TGCAGCGTTGAAGATATCACCGGGACAGGGTGGCGGGTAACTGAAGCTTTCTTT